Included here is one T cell receptor beta chain sequence, with context. The data were taken from a study of radiotherapy plus CTLA-4 blockade in lung cancer. There are 14 residues in the CDR3. Germline-derived CDR1 and CDR2 are MGHRA and YSYEKL. V lost 1 base, J lost 2 bases, and 9 bases lay in between. Some clones are missing from TCRdb's copy, which holds only in-frame ones; the method was immunoSEQ multiplex PCR. The repertoire includes about 82,000 clones, roughly 78% of them detected once, and roughly 13% sits in the top ten. The study treated chemo-refractory metastatic non-small-cell lung cancer patients with focal radiation plus ipilimumab CTLA-4 blockade.

The sequence came from a human donor with non-small cell lung cancer that progressed on radiotherapy plus ipilimumab. The specimen comprised peripheral blood, sampled from a patient treated with radiotherapy plus ipilimumab. The gene calls are TRBV4-1 and TRBJ2-7; D gene ambiguous. The DNA of the CDR3 is TGCGCCAGCAGCCAAGGTTGGTCCGCCTACGAGCAGTACTTC. Residues: CASSQGWSAYEQYF.